This T cell receptor (beta chain) is drawn from a study of long-term antiretroviral therapy in people with HIV. Germline assignment: CDR1 SGDLS and CDR2 YYNGEE. CDR3 length equals 16 residues. Deletions cut 0 bases from V and 4 bases from J, with 13 bases between. At the survey level, the v3.0 immunoSEQ assay was run. Assay: immunoSEQ multiplex PCR; the TCRdb copy retains only in-frame clones and omits some. This table holds tens of thousands of clones, almost 85% found once. This receptor was obtained from a man aged 18 to 29 with HIV. The input for sequencing was unsorted PBMCs, taken around 3.3 years after starting antiretroviral therapy. This chain connects TRBV9 to TRBJ2-2; maybe TRBD1 (5 bases). The CDR3 bases are TGTGCCAGCAGCGTAGAGGCAGGGTGGAGCACCGGGGAGCTGTTTTTT. Translation: CASSVEAGWSTGELFF.